What follows are 6 T cell receptor beta chains derived from one specimen sequenced in a study of CD8 T cells in ankylosing spondylitis (dated by TCRdb to about 2017). The library was generated by 5' RACE. The instrument given in TCRdb is Illumina HiSeq 2500. In TCRdb, the public reads were trimmed at Q25 with fastp and aligned with MiXCR, with productive beta chains retained. Every CDR3 protein is listed once, alongside the most common genes and DNA of its rows. This sample has under 250,000 distinct CDR3 sequences in its table, and roughly 10% of those were observed once. The ten largest clones represent 6.8% of the sample. The sequenced material came from blood, either unsorted or a sorted T cell fraction (not recorded which). Every receptor here comes from a male donor with ankylosing spondylitis or in good health (not recorded which).

This clonotype was observed a handful of times. The rearrangement uses TRBV10-3 and TRBJ2-1; TRBD2 matches 8 bases. The CDR3 is 13 residues long. V lost 4 bases, J lost 7 bases, and 3 bases stayed unmatched. CDR1 and CDR2 from the germline V gene are ENHRY and SYGVKD. The CDR3 DNA is TGTGCCATCAGTGTTGCGGGAGGTAATGAGCAGTTCTTC. Its protein product is CAISVAGGNEQFF.

The rearrangement links TRBV5-4 to TRBJ1-4, with no clear D. The CDR3 runs to 15 residues. Germline lookup yields CDR1 SGHNT and CDR2 YYREEE (reference sequence). Trimming shortened V by 3 bases and J by 6 bases, and 15 bases separated the two germline ends. This chain's CDR3 is CASSSSRGGDEKLFF. The CDR3 nucleotides are TGTGCCAGCAGCTCTAGCCGAGGTGGCGATGAAAAACTGTTTTTT.

This clonotype was observed many times. The rearrangement links TRBV12-3 or TRBV12-4 to TRBJ2-7, with no clear D. CDR3 length equals 11 residues. Trimming pared 2 bases from V and 7 bases from J, leaving 6 bases between. The CDR3 reads CASSLKREQYF. The CDR3 DNA sequence: TGTGCCAGCAGTTTAAAGAGGGAGCAGTACTTC.

This clonotype was seen ten or more times. The chain joins TRBV11-2 to TRBJ2-1, with D uncertain. V was shortened by 6 bases and J by 8 bases, with 20 bases between the two germline ends. This CDR3 contains 15 residues. The germline V gene encodes CDR1 SGHAT and CDR2 FQNNGV. CDR3 nucleotide sequence: TGTGCCAGCAGACGCCCAGGCAGTCTCCGGGATGAGCAGTTCTTC. Amino acids: CASRRPGSLRDEQFF.

In its sample, this clonotype was seen many times. V gene TRBV3-1 combines with J gene TRBJ2-5; 15 positions match TRBD2. Looked up from germline, CDR1 is LGHDT and CDR2 is YNNKEL (reference sequence). V lost 4 bases, J lost 1 base, and 1 base stayed unmatched. The CDR3 contains 16 residues. The CDR3 DNA reads TGTGCCAGCAGCCCGGGACTAGCGGGGGGCCAAGAGACCCAGTACTTC. It yields the protein CASSPGLAGGQETQYF.

This clonotype was seen ten or more times. This rearrangement joins TRBV6-1 to TRBJ1-2; D is undetermined. V was trimmed by 6 bases and J by 7 bases, leaving 15 bases between them. The length of the CDR3 is 13 residues. Germline CDR1 is MNHNS and CDR2 is SASEGT. CDR3 in amino acids: CASRFDSRRGYTF. The DNA of the CDR3 is TGTGCCAGCAGGTTTGACTCCCGGCGTGGCTACACCTTC.